This paragraph reports one TCR beta chain. Its specificity is unknown. The data belong to a study of T cells in Graves' hyperthyroidism and ophthalmopathy. Template material for amplifying TCR beta CDR3 regions consisted of RNA transcripts. In the first-round RT-PCR of the TCR CDR3, the HTBI primer set was used. From the multiplex PCR reads, TCRdb called clonotypes with MiXCR, one entry per CDR3 protein. In the table there are fewer than 750,000 distinct CDR3 sequences, under 60% of which are singletons. Each diagnosis drew on symptoms, thyroxine, TRAb, thyroid ultrasound and orbital computed tomography findings. Notes on the study in general: Ophthalmopathy was predicted by the model a median of approximately 6.6 months ahead of onset.

This receptor was obtained from a woman aged 18 to 35 with Graves' hyperthyroidism. Sequencing input: peripheral blood or thyroid tissue (not recorded which).

The CDR3 coding sequence is TGTGCCATCAGTGAGGGCAGGGGGATTGCCTACGAGCTGTTTTTT. As protein: CAISEGRGIAYELFF. The V and J genes are TRBV10-3 and TRBJ2-2; 7 bases fit TRBD1. The germline gives CDR1 ENHRY, CDR2 SYGVKD. After removal of 2 bases from V and 11 bases from J, the junction contained 11 bases not matched to a gene. This CDR3 region has 15 residues.